This T cell receptor (beta chain) came from a study of tumor and adjacent non-tumor tissue in lung cancer. Study outcomes and limitations: Tumor repertoires had a smaller top 100 clone share than normal lung. Tumor tissue had significantly higher TCR diversity than normal lung.

Germline lookup yields CDR1 SGHRS and CDR2 YFSETQ. V lost 6 bases to trimming and J lost 1 base, with 4 bases between them. There are 12 residues in the CDR3. This sample's RNA came from whole unsorted tissue. More than 3 cm separated this lung sample from the edge of the tumor. Three rounds of nested PCR, following a modified ARM-PCR protocol, produced the TCRbeta library. TCRdb itself ran the multiplex PCR reads through MiXCR, one entry per CDR3 protein. The sample has approximately 100,000 distinct CDR3 sequences; under 65% are singletons. In its sample, this clonotype was seen many times. Its antigen remains unknown.

The sequenced material came from distant non-tumor lung tissue. This TCR came from a man in his sixties with non-small cell lung cancer. The genes are TRBV5-1 and TRBJ2-2; D unresolved. The CDR3 bases are TGCGCCAGCAACCAGAACACCGGGGAGCTGTTTTTT. It codes for CASNQNTGELFF.